This T cell receptor beta chain was sequenced for a study of metastatic and nonmetastatic thyroid tumors. This clone was seen repeatedly, ten times or more. Authors' analysis steps: A classifier for distant metastasis in papillary thyroid cancer was constructed using CDR3 differences observed across clinicopathological groups. Via MiXCR, TCRdb re-called the PCR reads. TCRdb's processing, not the study's, gives the V and J calls here. This sample has tens of thousands of clones, with less than 25% found just once. Germline CDR1 DFQATT, CDR2 SNEGSKA (reference sequence). CDR3 size: 14 residues. V was trimmed by 3 bases and J by 0 bases, leaving 10 bases between them. All patients were treatment-naive before thyroid surgery.

The chain couples TRBV20-1 to TRBJ2-3; D may correspond to TRBD1 or TRBD2 (6 bases each). The sequencing input was blood. The source of this sequence is a female donor with papillary thyroid cancer or a benign thyroid nodule (not recorded which). Some clones in this sample may be carry-over from other donors' samples. The CDR3 here is CSASPGASTDTQYF. The CDR3 nucleotides read TGCAGTGCTAGTCCGGGGGCTAGCACAGATACGCAGTATTTT.